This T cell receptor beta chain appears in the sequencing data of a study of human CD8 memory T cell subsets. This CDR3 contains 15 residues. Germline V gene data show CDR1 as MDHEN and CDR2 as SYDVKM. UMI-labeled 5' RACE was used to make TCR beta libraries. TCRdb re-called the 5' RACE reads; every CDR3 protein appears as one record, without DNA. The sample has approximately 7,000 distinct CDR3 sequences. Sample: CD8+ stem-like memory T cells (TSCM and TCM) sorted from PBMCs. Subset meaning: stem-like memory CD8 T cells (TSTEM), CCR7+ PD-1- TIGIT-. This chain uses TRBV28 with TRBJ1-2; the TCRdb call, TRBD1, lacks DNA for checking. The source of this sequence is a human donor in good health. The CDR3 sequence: CASSLALGTVYGYTF.